Listed here is a single T cell receptor beta chain. The data were taken from a study of blood T cell repertoires in COVID-19. For the study at large: The United States, Italy and Spain provided the acute and convalescent COVID-19 samples. Sources were T cells, B-cell-depleted T cells, or PBMCs; the material itself was cDNA or gDNA.

Original data processing: Nucleated cell counts were estimated from reference gene primer amplification. Some clones are missing from TCRdb's copy, which holds only in-frame ones; the method was immunoSEQ multiplex PCR. Clone size and the V and J calls come from that table; the DNA yielded D and trimming. This table has over 200,000 clones, about 80% appearing once. The CDR3 is made up of 14 amino acids. Germline lookup yields CDR1 LNHDA and CDR2 SQIVND (reference sequence). V lost 3 bases, J lost 0 bases, and 9 bases lay in between. Material: peripheral blood. The clonotype comes from a man in his fifties with active or convalescent COVID-19. The chain recombines TRBV19 with TRBJ2-7, with D possibly being TRBD1 (5 bases). The CDR3 DNA is TGTGCCAGTAGTATCGGAGACAGCTCCTACGAGCAGTACTTC. Encoded protein: CASSIGDSSYEQYF.